Listed below are T cell receptor beta chains from one sample, sequenced in a study of cytomegalovirus exposure and HLA in healthy donors. Libraries were prepared by immunoSEQ multiplex PCR; TCRdb keeps only in-frame clonotypes and omits some of them. The sample lists fewer than 200,000 clones; 85% were seen once. The sample consisted of PBMCs. Receptors were obtained from a man aged 18 to 30 in good health and CMV-seropositive. CDR3s include the opening cysteine and the closing phenylalanine or tryptophan. Each record gives: J gene, clone size, V gene, D gene, CDR3 DNA, CDR3 protein. A D gene is named only where the DNA matches it firmly. Size values are once, few and many counts, or a class for expanded clones, and some rows have none.

TRBJ2-1	.	TRBV19	TRBD2	TGTGCCAGTAGTCGTGGGACTAGCGGGAGGGCCTATGAGCAGTTCTTC	CASSRGTSGRAYEQFF
TRBJ1-2	few	TRBV5-5	.	TGTGCCAGCAGCTTGGCCGGGGATGGCTACACCTTC	CASSLAGDGYTF
TRBJ1-1	.	TRBV7-9	.	TGTGCCAGCAGCCCACCCGGAGCGGGGGCTGAAGCTTTCTTT	CASSPPGAGAEAFF
TRBJ1-4	.	TRBV4-1	.	TGCGCCAGCAGCCCATACAGGGATGATGAAAAACTGTTTTTT	CASSPYRDDEKLFF
TRBJ1-2	.	TRBV29-1	TRBD1	TGCAGCGTTGTGTACAGGGGGACGGGGGGCTACACCTTC	CSVVYRGTGGYTF
TRBJ1-2	.	TRBV6-1	TRBD1	TGTGCCAGCAGTGGGGCCAGACAGGGGAATTATGGCTACACCTTC	CASSGARQGNYGYTF
TRBJ2-7	.	TRBV6-1	.	TGTGCCAGCAGTGGTCGGCGGGACTACGAGCAGTACTTC	CASSGRRDYEQYF
TRBJ2-5	once	TRBV29-1	.	TGCAGCGTTGAAGAGGGGGGAAAAGAGACCCAGTACTTC	CSVEEGGKETQYF
TRBJ2-7	.	TRBV9	.	TGTGCCAGCAGCGCCGAAGGGACTGTAACCTACGAGCAGTACTTC	CASSAEGTVTYEQYF
TRBJ1-2	.	TRBV2	.	TGTGCCAGCAGTGAAGCCTCGGGGGGGGGCGGCTACACCTTC	CASSEASGGGGYTF
TRBJ1-2	few	TRBV30	.	TGTGCCTGGATGCTCGGGGCGGGACCCAGCGGCTACACCTTC	CAWMLGAGPSGYTF
TRBJ1-1	.	TRBV11-3	TRBD1	TGTGCCAGCAGCGGGGGACAGGGGATGGGCACTGAAGCTTTCTTT	CASSGGQGMGTEAFF
TRBJ2-2	.	TRBV4-1	.	TGCGCCAGCAGCCGGGGGCGCGGGGAGCTGTTTTTT	CASSRGRGELFF
TRBJ1-6	many	TRBV19	TRBD1	TGTGCCAGTATAGGGGGCGATTCACCCCTCCACTTT	CASIGGDSPLHF
TRBJ2-3	few	TRBV27	TRBD1	TGTGCCAGCAGTTTCTACGGGACAGGGTTTGTAGGCACAGATACGCAGTATTTT	CASSFYGTGFVGTDTQYF
TRBJ2-7	.	TRBV7-9	.	TGTGCCAGCACTTCGGGTGACAGCACCGAGCAGTACTTC	CASTSGDSTEQYF
TRBJ2-5	.	TRBV20-1	.	TGCAGTGAGCTTGGAGGAGAGACCCAGTACTTC	CSELGGETQYF
TRBJ1-5	.	TRBV2	TRBD1	TGTGCCAGCAGTTTTACAGGGGGCAATCAGCCCCAGCATTTT	CASSFTGGNQPQHF
TRBJ2-3	once	TRBV5-8	TRBD1	TGTGCCAGCAGCTTGGGGGACAGGGTCACAGATACGCAGTATTTT	CASSLGDRVTDTQYF
TRBJ2-3	.	TRBV27	TRBD1	TGTGCCAGCAGTTACCTCGGACAGGGAACATGGGATACGCAGTATTTT	CASSYLGQGTWDTQYF
TRBJ2-1	.	TRBV4-1	TRBD2	TGCGCCAGCAGCCGGCTCCAGGGGCGGGGGGGCCCCAACAATGAGCAGTTCTTC	CASSRLQGRGGPNNEQFF
TRBJ2-1	.	TRBV4-1	.	TGCGCCAGCAGCCGGACCCCCGCGGACAGTCCCAATGAGCAGTTCTTC	CASSRTPADSPNEQFF